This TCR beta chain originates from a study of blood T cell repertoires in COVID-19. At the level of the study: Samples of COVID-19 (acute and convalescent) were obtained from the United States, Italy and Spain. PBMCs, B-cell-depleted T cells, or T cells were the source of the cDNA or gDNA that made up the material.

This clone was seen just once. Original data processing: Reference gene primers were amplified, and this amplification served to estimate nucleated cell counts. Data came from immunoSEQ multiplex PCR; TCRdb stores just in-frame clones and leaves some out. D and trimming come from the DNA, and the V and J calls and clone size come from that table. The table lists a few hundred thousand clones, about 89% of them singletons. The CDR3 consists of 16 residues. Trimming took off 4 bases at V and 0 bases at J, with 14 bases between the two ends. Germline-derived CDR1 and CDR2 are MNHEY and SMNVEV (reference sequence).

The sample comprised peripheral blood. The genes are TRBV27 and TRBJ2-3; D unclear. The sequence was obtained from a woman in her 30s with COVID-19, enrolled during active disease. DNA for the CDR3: TGTGCCAGCAGTTCACCCTCTACTCCTAGCACAGATACGCAGTATTTT. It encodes CASSSPSTPSTDTQYF.